This T cell receptor (beta chain) was sequenced in a study of shared clonotypes between healthy human individuals. Broader study findings: Exclusively blood specimens were collected; tissue repertoires likely differ. Naive subsets generally exceeded memory subsets in estimated richness.

CD45RO-negative, CCR7-selected cells formed the naive CD8 fraction, which excluded terminally differentiated effector memory CD45RA+ cells. All the donors were Caucasian adults who lived in Nashville, Tennessee. Method: immunoSEQ multiplex PCR; TCRdb's copy keeps in-frame clones and lacks some. The sample lists some 2,100,000 clones, under 95% seen once, with about 1.5% in the top ten. A few counts support this clone. The antigen remains unidentified. The same CDR3 can be traced to other DNA sequences in this sample. The CDR3 totals 13 residues. J was trimmed by 2 bases and V by 5 bases; bases with no gene match: 3. From germline, CDR1 is SEHNR and CDR2 FQNEAQ (reference sequence).

The material sequenced was naive CD8+ T cells from PBMCs. The gene calls are TRBV7-9 and TRBJ2-7, with 7 nucleotides matching TRBD2. This TCR came from a man between 18 and 35 years old in good health. Some clones in this sample may be carry-over from other donors' samples. The CDR3 here is CASSGGTTYEQYF. CDR3 coding DNA: TGTGCCAGCAGCGGAGGGACTACCTACGAGCAGTACTTC.